The entry that follows covers one T cell receptor beta chain sequence. The antigen is unknown. Donors had nominal health at sampling but likely had unrecorded immune exposures. The sample originates from a study of cytomegalovirus exposure and HLA in healthy donors. Study conclusions and caveats: In a later analysis, TCR beta V- and J-gene trimming showed a link to a missense DCLRE1C variant. Per a later analysis, approximately 16,000 TCR beta sequences showed association with HLA alleles at 0.05 false discovery rate. Most TCR beta V segments were productive about 87% or about 30% of the time in an earlier analysis.

The CDR3 is 16 residues long. The ends lost 10 bases at V and 6 bases at J; junction bases unmatched: 14. Germline CDR1 is MDHEN and CDR2 is SYDVKM. Both 60 Vbeta primers and 13 Jbeta primers went into the PCR. Measured with immunoSEQ multiplex PCR; TCRdb has only the in-frame clones, and not every one. The sample has approximately 220,000 clones, approximately 82% seen once. The sequence derives from a man aged 18-30 years in good health and CMV-seronegative. Source material: PBMCs. V and J are TRBV28 and TRBJ2-4; 11 positions agree with TRBD1. In nucleotides, the CDR3 is TGTGCCACGCTACGATCGGGACAGGGGGATAGAAACATTCAGTACTTC. It encodes CATLRSGQGDRNIQYF.